The clone carrying this TCR beta chain was recorded a few times. Its specificity is not known. The authors reverse transcribed all of the isolated RNA, so sequencing captured expressed TCRB transcripts. Repertoires were generated with immunoSEQ multiplex PCR, while TCRdb's copy carries only in-frame clones and drops some. Here the sample spans a few hundred thousand clones, 9.6% being singletons. This record comes from a study of beta chain features in type 1 diabetes. Naive, central memory, regulatory and stem cell-like memory cells within the CD4+ compartment were sorted using CD45RO/CCR7/CD25/CD127/CD95/CD27. The study's findings and limits: PCR might show a preference for shorter templates, equally across patients and controls. Among patients with Type 1 diabetes, TCRB CDR3s were moderately but significantly shorter in every one of the four CD4+ subsets.

Sequencing input: naive CD4+ T cells from blood. This sequence originates from a young woman in good health.

CDR3 sequence: CASSQTGGRTGELFF. Written as DNA, the CDR3 is TGTGCCAGCAGTCAAACAGGGGGTCGGACCGGGGAGCTGTTTTTT. The rearrangement links TRBV2 to TRBJ2-2, with TRBD1 matching 8 bases. V shed 5 bases and J 5 bases; nucleotides not matched to a gene: 7. Germline V gene lookup returns CDR1 SNHLY and CDR2 FYNNEI. CDR3 length equals 15 residues. Full variable domain (rest looked up from reference TRBV2 and TRBJ2-2): EPEVTQTPSHQVTQMGQEVILRCVPISNHLYFYWYRQILGQKVEFLVSFYNNEISEKSEIFDDQFSVERPDGSNFTLKIRSTKLEDSAMYFCASSQTGGRTGELFFGEGSRLTVL.